This is a list of T cell receptor beta chains from one sample in a study of blood T cell repertoires in COVID-19. Profiled with immunoSEQ multiplex PCR; TCRdb holds only in-frame clones, not every one. The table shows more than 50,000 clones, with 75% to 85% occurring only once. The sequencing input was peripheral blood. The receptors were gathered from a human donor in a cohort sampled during active COVID-19. The CDR3 runs from the conserved cysteine through the conserved F or W.

CASSLQTTGTRSIQYF	TRBJ2-4	TRBV4-3
CASSPGLHGDTQYF	TRBJ2-3	TRBV11-2
CASSSTENYGYTF	TRBJ1-2	TRBV27
CASSSASGVETQYF	TRBJ2-5	TRBV6-5
CASSTRDRGETQYF	TRBJ2-5	TRBV11-2
CASSVAGSQPQHF	TRBJ1-5	TRBV9
CASSLGQNNSPLHF	TRBJ1-6	TRBV27
CASEGESYEQYF	TRBJ2-7	TRBV7-9
CASAYGGTGRRDTQYF	TRBJ2-3	TRBV12-5
CASRRQGGSKNTQYF	TRBJ2-3	TRBV5-1
CASSLFNDRLNYGYTF	TRBJ1-2	TRBV18
CASSIDRDQPQHF	TRBJ1-5	TRBV19
CASSLVLAGSDTQYF	TRBJ2-3	TRBV7-2
CASNRAGGSNEQFF	TRBJ2-1	TRBV5-5
CASSLNGRGSPLHF	TRBJ1-6	TRBV4-3
CASTDREGQPQHF	TRBJ1-5	TRBV25-1
CASSVGQSYEQYF	TRBJ2-7	TRBV2
CASSPAQGRNQPQHF	TRBJ1-5	TRBV6-2/TRBV6-3
CASSPRTARNEKLFF	TRBJ1-4	TRBV18
CASSYPGKQETQYF	TRBJ2-5	TRBV5-1
CAIGSGGLTDTQYF	TRBJ2-3	TRBV10-2
CASSWTEDTGELFF	TRBJ2-2	TRBV6-6
CASSLGPTGNRYEQYF	TRBJ2-7	TRBV5-1
CASSELAGNEKLFF	TRBJ1-4	TRBV6-1
CASTPGQGEDTQYF	TRBJ2-3	TRBV19
CASSFAGTTTSTDTQYF	TRBJ2-3	TRBV11-3
CASSLRGREEKLFF	TRBJ1-4	TRBV5-1
CASLPSYSNTEAFF	TRBJ1-1	TRBV6-6
CASSTRTYEQYF	TRBJ2-7	TRBV28
CASSSRDRVLTDTQYF	TRBJ2-3	TRBV11-2
CASSVAGQGFSEAFF	TRBJ1-1	TRBV9
CASSQGHSTDTQYF	TRBJ2-3	TRBV3-1/TRBV3-2
CASTPGQTNSPLHF	TRBJ1-6	TRBV7-9
CASSLKGGNYGYTF	TRBJ1-2	TRBV27
CSLQASSGNTIYF	TRBJ1-3	TRBV30
CSVGQGDLYEQYF	TRBJ2-7	TRBV29-1
CASRPSGVGSGELFF	TRBJ2-2	TRBV7-3
CSVGEQNYGYTF	TRBJ1-2	TRBV29-1
CASSFRGETQYF	TRBJ2-5	TRBV7-2
CSVEGPGDSSYEQYF	TRBJ2-7	TRBV29-1
CASSLGQVMNTEAFF	TRBJ1-1	TRBV7-9
CASAKTPGQRMNTEAFF	TRBJ1-1	TRBV19
CASSRDGGTGELFF	TRBJ2-2	TRBV6-2/TRBV6-3
CASSDRGGEQFF	TRBJ2-1	TRBV10-1
CASSFVPQETQYF	TRBJ2-5	TRBV7-2
CASTRGGGPYEQYF	TRBJ2-7	TRBV19